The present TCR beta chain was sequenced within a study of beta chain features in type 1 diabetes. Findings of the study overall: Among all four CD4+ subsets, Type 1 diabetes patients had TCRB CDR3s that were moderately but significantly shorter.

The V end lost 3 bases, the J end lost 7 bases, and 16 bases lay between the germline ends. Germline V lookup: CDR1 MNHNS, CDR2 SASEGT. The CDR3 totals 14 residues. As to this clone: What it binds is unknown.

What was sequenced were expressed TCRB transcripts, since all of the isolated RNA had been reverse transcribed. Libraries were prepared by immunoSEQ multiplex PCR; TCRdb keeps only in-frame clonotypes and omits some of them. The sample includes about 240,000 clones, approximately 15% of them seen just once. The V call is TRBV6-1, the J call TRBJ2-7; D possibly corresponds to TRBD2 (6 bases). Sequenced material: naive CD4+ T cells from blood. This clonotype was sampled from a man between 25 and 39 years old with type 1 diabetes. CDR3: CASSERGGVAEQYF. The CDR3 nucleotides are TGTGCCAGCAGTGAGCGGGGTGGGGTAGCTGAGCAGTACTTC.